These T cell receptor beta chains were read from a single sample in a study of blood T cell repertoires in COVID-19. Generated by immunoSEQ multiplex PCR, the TCRdb table keeps only in-frame clones and is missing some. Among approximately 180,000 clones, about 88% were seen once, and the ten largest hold 2% to 2.5%. What was sequenced was PBMCs or T cells enriched from blood (not recorded which). Receptor source: a woman aged 40 to 55 with acute COVID-19. The conserved cysteine and the conserved F or W are not part of the CDR3 here. A D gene is named only where the DNA matches it firmly.

j_gene | v_gene | d_gene | CDR3aa
TRBJ2-5 | TRBV9 | - | ASSPGRGKETQY
TRBJ1-1 | TRBV19 | TRBD1 | ASRGQMNTEAF
TRBJ2-3 | TRBV29-1 | TRBD1 | SVIGQGGFTDTQY
TRBJ2-1 | TRBV4-2 | - | ASSQGGLLLHEQF
TRBJ1-6 | TRBV2 | - | ASSTTGRGANSPLH
TRBJ2-3 | TRBV2 | TRBD2 | ASSEGLAGSTDTQY
TRBJ2-1 | TRBV7-9 | - | ASSFRSGSPGGEQF
TRBJ1-2 | TRBV3-1/TRBV3-2 | TRBD1 | ASSQALQGSYGYT
TRBJ2-1 | TRBV28 | - | ASSLLSSVSEQF
TRBJ1-5 | TRBV15 | - | ATSRDRITNSNQPQH
TRBJ2-7 | TRBV11-3 | TRBD1 | AVPAGQGLYEQY
TRBJ2-7 | TRBV11-2 | - | ASSPRDFYEQY
TRBJ1-1 | TRBV5-1 | TRBD1 | ASSSAGTGNTEAF
TRBJ2-7 | TRBV29-1 | - | SVGRDRSSREQY
TRBJ2-7 | TRBV2 | TRBD2 | ASSEVVAGDHEQY
TRBJ1-6 | TRBV7-9 | - | ASSSNRDGSPLH
TRBJ2-3 | TRBV15 | TRBD2 | ATKPHGGAGDTQY
TRBJ2-5 | TRBV7-9 | - | ASSLESGVETQY
TRBJ1-2 | TRBV5-6 | - | ASSLGQMNYGYT
TRBJ1-6 | TRBV18 | - | ASSPSRVRSPLH
TRBJ1-4 | TRBV18 | - | ASSPQGAGATNEKLF
TRBJ2-3 | TRBV23-1 | TRBD2 | ASSQTRLAGGVLNTQY
TRBJ1-4 | TRBV7-9 | TRBD1 | ASSLLQGQEKLF
TRBJ2-1 | TRBV2 | TRBD2 | ASETSWLAGDEQF
TRBJ1-2 | TRBV5-1 | - | ASSLVGEGLGYT
TRBJ1-1 | TRBV18 | - | ASSSLLMNTEAF
TRBJ2-7 | TRBV9 | TRBD1 | ASSPWTGGEQY
TRBJ1-1 | TRBV27 | - | ASSLSTQGNTEAF
TRBJ1-1 | TRBV15 | - | ATSRERRQNTEAF
TRBJ2-7 | TRBV10-3 | - | AISGLIGDEQY
TRBJ2-3 | TRBV18 | - | ASSPQRPTDTQY
TRBJ1-1 | TRBV18 | - | ASSDQGSTEAF